This note documents a single TCR beta chain sequence. Its antigen is unidentified. Generated by immunoSEQ multiplex PCR, the TCRdb table keeps only in-frame clones and is missing some. The table shows about 58,000 clones, with less than 85% occurring only once. This entry belongs to a study of memory CD4+ T cells and cytomegalovirus serostatus. Study-wide background: Donors were healthy Belgian adults, under ten CMV seropositive and about 24 seronegative. Overall study results and limits: Suggested: most of the CMV-linked TCR signature lies in CD4+ memory cells. CMV serostatus prediction reached median AUC roughly 0.95, or 0.91 with US-trained model.

Between the trimmed V and J ends, which lost 7 bases and 2 bases, there was a span of 12 bases. Germline-derived CDR1 and CDR2 are LNHDA and SQIVND (reference sequence). The CDR3 spans 13 residues. The sort gate was single viable CD3+CD4+CD8-CD45RO+ cells for memory CD4+ T cells. CD4+ T cells were isolated by positive magnetic selection. The receptor's source is an adult in good health and CMV-seronegative. Some clones in this sample may be carry-over from other donors' samples. V usage is TRBV19 and J usage is TRBJ2-7; TRBD1 is a possible D gene (5 bases). The sequenced sample consisted of memory CD4+ T cells from blood. CDR3 in DNA: TGTGCCAGTAAGGGGCCCAGTACCTACGAGCAGTACTTC. Translated, it gives CASKGPSTYEQYF.